The following is a T cell receptor beta chain sequence with its context. Its matching antigen is unknown. CDR3 size: 15 residues. CDR1 and CDR2 (germline): SGHRS, YFSETQ. The V and J ends lost 2 bases and 10 bases respectively, with 19 bases between them. The table came from immunoSEQ multiplex PCR; TCRdb's copy has only in-frame clones and leaves some out. The data show around 120,000 clones, roughly nine tenths seen once. The data were obtained in a study of cytomegalovirus exposure and HLA in healthy donors. The overall study: The roughly 700 first-cohort repertoires shared a platform with the 120 or so validation repertoires, as reported in a later analysis. Overall study results and limits: The study put some 150 TCR beta chains on its list as cytomegalovirus-associated. A classifier reportedly called cytomegalovirus status with high sensitivity and specificity.

Sequencing was performed on PBMCs. The J gene is TRBJ2-1, the V gene TRBV5-1, with D perhaps matching TRBD1 (6 bases). The TCR originated in a young man in good health and CMV-seropositive. Here the CDR3 DNA reads TGCGCCAGCAGCTTAGGGCAGGGGTCCGCGATGGAGCAGTTCTTC. Amino acid sequence: CASSLGQGSAMEQFF.